This T cell receptor (beta chain) derives from a study of regulatory T cells in long-lasting Graves disease. This CDR3 has 16 residues. V was trimmed by 1 base and J by 4 bases, leaving 14 bases between them. CDR1 and CDR2 (germline): SGHVS, FQNEAQ. Building of the TCR beta libraries involved iRepertoire HTBI primers and Arm-PCR of CDR3 regions. Original processing methods: Identified across the samples were 62 TRBV segments and over twelve TRBJ segments. TCRdb fed the multiplex PCR reads into MiXCR, producing one record per CDR3 protein. The V and J calls were determined by TCRdb, not by the authors. The data show roughly 430,000 distinct CDR3 sequences, approximately 16% seen once. Indicated time point: newly diagnosed GD, antithyroid drugs for less than 3 months. The TCR library was made from RNA extracted from PBMCs. The sample was also reused in another study, on T cells in Graves' hyperthyroidism and ophthalmopathy. Per that study: An absence of ophthalmopathy progression within 18 months meant stable Graves' hyperthyroidism. First-round RT-PCR of the TCR CDR3 relied on the HTBI primer set. Most thyroid clonotypes with frequency above 0.001 were detected in blood.

The sample here was peripheral blood mononuclear cells (PBMCs), taken at new diagnosis, from a patient treated with antithyroid drugs. The sequence derives from a woman aged 25 to 39 with Graves disease. This rearrangement joins TRBV7-8 to TRBJ1-3; no clear D. CDR3 in amino acids: CASSLVEGEKGNTIYF. CDR3 coding DNA: TGTGCCAGCAGCTTAGTTGAGGGAGAAAAAGGAAACACCATATATTTT.